This T cell receptor (beta chain) was obtained from a study of blood T cell repertoires in COVID-19. In the study overall: Sources were T cells, B-cell-depleted T cells, or PBMCs; the material itself was cDNA or gDNA.

Germline V gene sequence: CDR1 ENHRY, CDR2 SYGVKD. V gave up 4 bases and J gave up 4 bases, with 22 bases separating them. The CDR3 totals 17 residues. Recruited during active infection, patients (from Seattle) were subsequently followed longitudinally. The protocol was immunoSEQ multiplex PCR, while the TCRdb copy is restricted to in-frame clones and leaves out a portion. Among 210,000 or so clones listed, over 80% were seen once. Sequencing was performed on peripheral blood. The V and J genes are TRBV10-3 and TRBJ1-1, with D possibly being TRBD1 (6 bases). The origin of this receptor is a young man with COVID-19, enrolled during active disease. For the CDR3, the DNA is TGTGCCATCAGTGCGAAAAGAGGGGGATTTGGGGTCACTGAAGCTTTCTTT. This codes for CAISAKRGGFGVTEAFF.